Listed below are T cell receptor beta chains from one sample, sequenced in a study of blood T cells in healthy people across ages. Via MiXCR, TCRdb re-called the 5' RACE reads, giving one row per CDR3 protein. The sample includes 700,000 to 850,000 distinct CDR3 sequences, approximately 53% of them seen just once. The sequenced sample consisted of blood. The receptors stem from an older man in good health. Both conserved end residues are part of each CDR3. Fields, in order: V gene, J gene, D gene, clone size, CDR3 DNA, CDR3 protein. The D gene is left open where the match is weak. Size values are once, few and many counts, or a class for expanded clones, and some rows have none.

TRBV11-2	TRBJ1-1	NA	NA	TGTGCCAGCAGCTTAAACGGAATAAACACTGAAGCTTTCTTT	CASSLNGINTEAFF
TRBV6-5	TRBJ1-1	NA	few	TGTGCCAGCCGCAGCGGGCACCGGAACACTGAAGCTTTCTTT	CASRSGHRNTEAFF
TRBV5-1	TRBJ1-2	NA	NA	TGCGCCAGCAGCTACGACCCAAACGATGGCTACACCTTC	CASSYDPNDGYTF
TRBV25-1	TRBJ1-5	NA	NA	TGTGCCAGCAGTGGCGCGGGGAACAATCAGCCCCAGCATTTT	CASSGAGNNQPQHF
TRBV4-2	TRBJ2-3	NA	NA	TGTGCCAGCAGTCGAAGGGGAGATACGCAGTATTTT	CASSRRGDTQYF
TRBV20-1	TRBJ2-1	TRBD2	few	TGCAGTGCCCCACTAGCGGGAGACTATATCTCCTACAATGAGCAGTTCTTC	CSAPLAGDYISYNEQFF
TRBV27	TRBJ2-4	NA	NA	TGTGCCAGCAGTGTTGATCGGCAGGGGTCCAAGCAGTACTTC	CASSVDRQGSKQYF
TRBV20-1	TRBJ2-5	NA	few	TGCAGTGGGGAGACAGGTCATGGGACGGAGACCCAGTACTTC	CSGETGHGTETQYF
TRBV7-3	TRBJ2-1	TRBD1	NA	TGTGCCAGCAGCGTTAGACAGGGGGCGTATGAGCAGTTCTTC	CASSVRQGAYEQFF
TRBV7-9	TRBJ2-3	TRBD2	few	TGTGCCAGCAGCACCTTACTAGCGGGATACACAGATACGCAGTATTTT	CASSTLLAGYTDTQYF